The 22 T cell receptor beta chains below were found in one sample sequenced in a study of cytomegalovirus exposure and HLA in healthy donors. The PCR was carried out with 60 Vbeta primers and 13 Jbeta primers. Profiled with immunoSEQ multiplex PCR; TCRdb holds only in-frame clones, not every one. The repertoire has roughly 100,000 clones, 78% of them found once; the top ten carry approximately 1.5%. The sequenced material came from PBMCs. These receptors all come from a woman between 40 and 55 years old in good health and CMV-seronegative.

V is TRBV28 and J is TRBJ1-1; D is undetermined. V gave up 4 bases and J gave up 1 base, with 13 bases separating them. CDR1 is MDHEN, CDR2 SYDVKM, per germline. The CDR3 totals 15 residues. The CDR3 DNA reads TGTGCCAGCAGTTCTCTGCCGGGAAGGAACACTGAAGCTTTCTTT. This encodes CASSSLPGRNTEAFF.

The V and J genes are TRBV14 and TRBJ1-1; tentative D call: TRBD1 (6 bases). The CDR3 length is 12 residues. Germline values: CDR1 SGHDN, CDR2 FVKESK. Trimming left V 6 bases short and J 4 bases short, with 9 bases between. The CDR3 is CASSTGFTEAFF. CDR3 bases: TGTGCCAGCAGTACAGGGTTCACTGAAGCTTTCTTT.

J is TRBJ1-4 and V is TRBV28, with D perhaps TRBD1 (6 bases). Trimming took 6 bases from V and 5 from J, leaving 16 bases between them. CDR1 and CDR2 (germline): MDHEN, SYDVKM. The CDR3 has 15 residues. The CDR3 sequence is CASSPGGAHNEKLFF. The CDR3 coding sequence is TGTGCCAGCAGCCCCGGGGGGGCTCACAATGAAAAACTGTTTTTT.

The genes are TRBV28 and TRBJ1-2; 7 bases map to TRBD1. Germline loops: CDR1 MDHEN, CDR2 SYDVKM. The length of the CDR3 is 16 residues. V trimming: 2 bases; J trimming: 4 bases; junction bases outside the gene matches: 10. The CDR3 DNA reads TGTGCCAGCAGTTTAGGAGGGGGCGCAGCGTTCTATGGCTACACCTTC. Encoded protein: CASSLGGGAAFYGYTF.

This sequence joins TRBV7-2 and TRBJ2-5; 10 nucleotides match TRBD2. This CDR3 has 15 residues. Germline CDR1 is SGHTA and CDR2 is FQGNSA. Trimming took 5 bases from V and 0 from J; bases not matched to a gene: 3. DNA of the CDR3: TGTGCCAGCAGCCGGACTAGCGGATACCAAGAGACCCAGTACTTC. This codes for CASSRTSGYQETQYF.

The V and J genes are TRBV9 and TRBJ2-1; D not certain. The CDR3 contains 12 residues. With 2 bases removed from V and 3 bases from J, the gap between germline ends came to 3 bases. Germline-derived CDR1 and CDR2 are SGDLS and YYNGEE. The CDR3 DNA sequence: TGTGCCAGCAGCGTCCGCTACAATGAGCAGTTCTTC. It specifies CASSVRYNEQFF. The full variable domain, rest sourced from reference TRBV9 and TRBJ2-1, is DSGVTQTPKHLITATGQRVTLRCSPRSGDLSVYWYQQSLDQGLQFLIQYYNGEERAKGNILERFSAQQFPDLHSELNLSSLELGDSALYFCASSVRYNEQFFGPGTRLTVL.

V and J are TRBV27 and TRBJ1-2; D is unresolved. The CDR3 spans 15 residues. Germline-derived CDR1 and CDR2 are MNHEY and SMNVEV (reference sequence). Trimming cost V 2 bases and J 1 base, with 11 bases left between them. CDR3 protein: CASSLDIRHNYGYTF. The CDR3 bases are TGTGCCAGCAGTTTAGACATCAGACATAACTATGGCTACACCTTC.

About this clone: Other DNA variants within this sample encode the same CDR3. V is TRBV28 and J is TRBJ2-4, with 9 nucleotides matching TRBD2. The CDR3 runs to 15 residues. The germline gives CDR1 MDHEN, CDR2 SYDVKM. The V gene end was trimmed by 9 bases and the J gene end by 2 bases; junction bases not matched to a gene: 8. For the CDR3, the DNA is TGTGCCAGTAGAGATAGCGGGAGTACCAAAAACATTCAGTACTTC. As protein: CASRDSGSTKNIQYF.

This clone was seen a single time. J is TRBJ2-4 and V is TRBV9; 7 bases are shared with TRBD2. This CDR3 region has 15 residues. Germline CDR1 reads SGDLS; CDR2 reads YYNGEE. The V and J ends lost 0 bases and 2 bases, in that order; junction bases with no gene match: 2. CDR3 sequence: CASSVGGTTKNIQYF. CDR3 nucleotides: TGTGCCAGCAGCGTAGGAGGGACTACCAAAAACATTCAGTACTTC.

The chain links TRBV11-2 to TRBJ1-1, with D possibly TRBD1 on 5 matching bases. V was cut by 4 bases and J by 5 bases, with 14 bases left in between. From germline, CDR1 is SGHAT and CDR2 FQNNGV. This CDR3 is built from 14 residues. The CDR3 DNA is TGTGCCAGCAGCTCGTTGGGGCATGATACTGAAGCTTTCTTT. As protein: CASSSLGHDTEAFF.

The V gene is TRBV27, the J gene TRBJ1-5, with D hard to call. V gave up 2 bases and J gave up 4 bases, with 12 bases separating them. This CDR3 region has 15 residues. Germline loops: CDR1 MNHEY, CDR2 SMNVEV (reference sequence). The chain's CDR3 is CASSLEADPNQPQHF. DNA for the CDR3: TGTGCCAGCAGTTTAGAGGCTGACCCTAATCAGCCCCAGCATTTT.

This clone was seen only a few times. The chain couples TRBV28 to TRBJ2-2; D remains ambiguous. V was trimmed by 3 bases and J by 5 bases, leaving 10 bases between them. The germline CDR1 and CDR2 sequences are MDHEN and SYDVKM. The CDR3 is made up of 14 amino acids. The CDR3 nucleotides are TGTGCCAGCAGTTTCTGGATGAGGACCGGGGAGCTGTTTTTT. Translation gives CASSFWMRTGELFF.

V is TRBV7-2 and J is TRBJ2-1; TRBD2 aligns across 15 bases. V lost 5 bases, J lost 5 bases, and 10 bases stayed unmatched. Germline loops: CDR1 SGHTA, CDR2 FQGNSA. The CDR3 is 18 residues long. In DNA, the CDR3 is TGTGCCAGCAGCCCCCGGACTAGCGGGAGGGCCGGGAACAATGAGCAGTTCTTC. Protein product: CASSPRTSGRAGNNEQFF.

The J gene is TRBJ2-2, the V gene TRBV19; TRBD2 matches at 12 bases. After removal of 2 bases from V and 5 bases from J, the junction contained 6 bases not matched to a gene. The CDR3 has 17 residues. The germline V gene has CDR1 LNHDA and CDR2 SQIVND (reference sequence). The CDR3: CASSIFLAGGTTGELFF. CDR3 nucleotides: TGTGCCAGTAGTATATTCCTAGCGGGAGGGACGACCGGGGAGCTGTTTTTT.

With regard to this clone: Because the CDR3 is missing its conserved closing phenylalanine or tryptophan, this is likely a read error. V gene TRBV2 combines with J gene TRBJ2-6; possible D gene TRBD1, 5 bases. This CDR3 has 15 residues. The germline V gene encodes CDR1 SNHLY and CDR2 FYNNEI. V gave up 9 bases and J gave up 0 bases, with 12 bases separating them. The CDR3 DNA sequence: TGTGCCAGGGGGCGAGGTTCCTCTGGGGCCAACGTCCTGACTTGC. This sequence encodes CARGRGSSGANVLTC.

This sequence joins TRBV7-2 and TRBJ2-1, with 8 bases lining up with TRBD2. V gave up 2 bases and J gave up 4 bases; unmatched junction bases: 7. This CDR3 comprises 16 residues. Germline CDR1 is SGHTA and CDR2 is FQGNSA. CDR3 nucleotide sequence: TGTGCCAGCAGCTTACACGGAGCGGGAGCGTACAATGAGCAGTTCTTC. Protein product: CASSLHGAGAYNEQFF.

The chain has TRBV4-2 and TRBJ1-4; the D gene is possibly TRBD1 (6 bases). Germline V gene lookup returns CDR1 LGHNA and CDR2 YNFKEQ. The CDR3 sequence is 18 residues long. V lost 2 bases and J 0 bases, leaving 16 bases between the germline ends. CDR3 loop: CASSQQTGLGATNEKLFF. CDR3 DNA: TGTGCCAGCAGCCAACAAACAGGGCTCGGTGCAACTAATGAAAAACTGTTTTTT.

The rearrangement joins TRBV18 to TRBJ2-4; no reliable D call. V was cut by 3 bases and J by 5 bases, with 14 bases left in between. The CDR3 totals 15 residues. CDR1 is KGHSH and CDR2 is LQKENI in the germline V gene. As DNA, the CDR3 is TGTGCCAGCTCACCCATTGGGCATCCGGAAAACATTCAGTACTTC. It is translated as CASSPIGHPENIQYF.

The chain combines TRBV11-2 with TRBJ2-7, with TRBD2 matching 9 bases. This CDR3 has 16 amino acids. The J segment lost 3 bases and the V segment lost 3 bases, leaving 9 bases of the junction unmatched. Germline CDR1 SGHAT, CDR2 FQNNGV. CDR3 coding DNA: TGTGCCAGCAGCTTTACCAATAGCGGGGGAGGCTACGAGCAGTACTTC. This sequence encodes CASSFTNSGGGYEQYF.

This clone turned up a few times. The chain uses TRBV5-6 and TRBJ1-1; D might be TRBD1 (6 bases). This CDR3 is built from 13 residues. Trimming pared 4 bases from V and 8 bases from J, leaving 15 bases between. Germline CDR1 SGHDT, CDR2 YYEEEE. The CDR3 DNA reads as TGTGCCAGCAGCCACGAACGGGACAACGAAGCTTTCTTT. Its translation is CASSHERDNEAFF.

The genes are TRBV18 and TRBJ1-5; TRBD1 matches 11 bases. V lost 1 base, J lost 1 base, and 6 bases stayed unmatched. The CDR3 is 18 amino acids. Germline CDR1 KGHSH, CDR2 LQKENI. The CDR3 DNA is TGTGCCAGCTCACCACGGGGACAGGGGGTCCAGAGCAATCAGCCCCAGCATTTT. Translation: CASSPRGQGVQSNQPQHF.

This clone was observed a single time. The gene calls are TRBV28 and TRBJ2-6; TRBD2 is a possible D gene (5 bases). This CDR3 is 13 amino acids long. Looked up from germline, CDR1 is MDHEN and CDR2 is SYDVKM. The V end was cut by 8 bases, the J end by 2 bases, with 7 bases between. The CDR3 DNA is TGTGCCAGCGGAGGAGCTGGGGCCAACGTCCTGACTTTC. This encodes CASGGAGANVLTF.